This TCR beta chain emerged from a study of breast tumors, draining lymph nodes, adjacent tissues. General study results and limits: The lymph node origin of tumor T cells was framed as consistent with a hypothesis, not demonstrated. Compared with basal-like, luminal-like tumors shared significantly more repertoire with nontumor tissue. Tumor TCR diversity was below lymph nodes but above nontumor tissue.

Samples came from axillary lymph nodes draining the breast cancer. From the multiplex PCR reads, TCRdb called clonotypes with MiXCR, one entry per CDR3 protein. The sample consists of about 230,000 distinct CDR3 sequences, about 30% of them appearing once. This clonotype has ten or more counts. Its antigen is as yet unknown. The TCR sequence derives from a female donor with breast cancer. Some clones in this sample may be carry-over from other donors' samples. The material sequenced was axillary lymph node tissue.

The CDR3 nucleotides are TGTGCCAGCAGTTTATGGGGACAGGGCGAGGACCAAGAGACCCAGTACTTC. It encodes CASSLWGQGEDQETQYF. This sequence joins TRBV28 and TRBJ2-5; 9 positions agree with TRBD1. V dropped 0 bases and J dropped 0; count of bases not matched to a gene: 5. The CDR3 runs to 17 residues. Germline V gives CDR1 MDHEN, CDR2 SYDVKM. The variable domain in full, completed from reference TRBV28 and TRBJ2-5, reads DVKVTQSSRYLVKRTGEKVFLECVQDMDHENMFWYRQDPGLGLRLIYFSYDVKMKEKGDIPEGYSVSREKKERFSLILESASTNQTSMYLCASSLWGQGEDQETQYFGPGTRLLVL.